Presented here are 16 T cell receptor beta chains from one specimen sequenced in a study of vaccination effects on CD4 cells after COVID-19 (dated by TCRdb to the early 2020s). Library creation used the immunoSEQ multiplex PCR assay. TCRdb mirrors the immuneACCESS table, restricted to in-frame sequences. Some clones are absent from its copies; in checked studies, under half trace to an unresolved V gene, and the reason for the others is unknown. The sample has approximately 22,000 clones on record, roughly four fifths of them singletons. 15% to 20% of the sample lies in the top ten. The antigens for these receptors are not known. In the ViraFEST assay, PBMC were stimulated with viral peptide pools, and antigen-specific CD4+ T cell clonotypes were then identified by expansion using TCR sequencing. After around ten days of culture, CD4+ T cells were isolated with the EasySep CD4+ T cell isolation kit. The absence of prior SARS-CoV-2 infection in healthy vaccine recipients was confirmed by negative nucleocapsid antibodies before and after vaccination.

The sequencing here drew on CD4+ T cells from PBMCs cultured with HCoV-NL63 spike peptides, taken before COVID-19 vaccination. Taken with the paper, the label for cell subset or site translates to: HCoV-NL63 spike overlapping peptide pool stimulation. The receptors shown here come from a human donor who received a COVID-19 vaccine.

This clone has just one count. This chain links TRBV7-9 with TRBJ2-5, with D tentatively TRBD1 or TRBD2 (5 bases each). V was clipped by 5 bases and J by 3 bases, with 13 bases between them. The CDR3 runs 14 residues. The germline V gene has CDR1 SEHNR and CDR2 FQNEAQ (reference sequence). The CDR3, as DNA: TGTGCCAGCAGCCGTGGGGGAGTAGAAGAGACCCAGTACTTC. Translated, it gives CASSRGGVEETQYF.

The chain is built from TRBV10-3 and TRBJ1-4, with TRBD1 matching over 9 bases. J gave up 8 bases and V 10 bases, and 14 bases lay outside the gene matches. The CDR3 consists of 15 residues. The V gene's germline CDR1 is ENHRY and CDR2 SYGVKD. The CDR3 nucleotides are TGTGCCACCTCAATTGGACAGGGGATGGGAGAAAAACTGTTTTTT. It encodes CATSIGQGMGEKLFF.

The CDR3 nucleotides are TGTGCCTGGGCTACAGGGAACGAGCAGTACTTC. Its protein is CAWATGNEQYF. The J gene is TRBJ2-7, the V gene TRBV30; a weak D match, TRBD1 (6 bases). The ends were cut back, 5 bases at V and 5 bases at J, with 10 bases in the middle. The length of the CDR3 is 11 residues. Germline values: CDR1 GTSNPN, CDR2 SVGIG (reference sequence).

The CDR3: CASNRQDTEAFF. The CDR3 nucleotides read TGTGCCAGCAATCGGCAGGACACTGAAGCTTTCTTT. J is TRBJ1-1 and V is TRBV2; D unresolved. From germline, CDR1 is SNHLY and CDR2 FYNNEI. The CDR3 is 12 residues long. V lost 7 bases and J 3 bases, leaving 9 bases between the germline ends. The whole variable domain, filled in from reference TRBV2 and TRBJ1-1, reads EPEVTQTPSHQVTQMGQEVILRCVPISNHLYFYWYRQILGQKVEFLVSFYNNEISEKSEIFDDQFSVERPDGSNFTLKIRSTKLEDSAMYFCASNRQDTEAFFGQGTRLTVV.

This chain uses TRBV3-1 (or the pseudogene TRBV3-2) with TRBJ1-1; D is possibly TRBD1 (5 bases). CDR1 is LGHDT, CDR2 YNNKEL, per germline (reference sequence). The CDR3 covers 16 residues. The V gene lost 3 bases and the J gene lost 1 base, with 15 bases spanning the gap. DNA for the CDR3: TGTGCCAGCAGCCATACCGGGACTAAGGGGAACACTGAAGCTTTCTTT. Protein: CASSHTGTKGNTEAFF.

This chain connects TRBV6-5 to TRBJ1-1; TRBD1 might be the D (5 bases). V was shortened by 10 bases and J by 5 bases, with 17 bases between the two germline ends. The CDR3 has 13 amino acids. Germline CDR1 is MNHEY and CDR2 is SVGAGI. This chain's CDR3 is CATQAREQTEAFF. CDR3 nucleotide sequence: TGTGCCACACAGGCGAGGGAACAAACTGAAGCTTTCTTT.

This chain links TRBV20-1 with TRBJ2-5, with 7 bases matching TRBD1. V was pared by 3 bases and J by 5 bases, with 12 bases of the junction left unmatched. This CDR3 spans 15 amino acids. Germline V lookup: CDR1 DFQATT, CDR2 SNEGSKA (reference sequence). Here the CDR3 DNA reads TGCAGTGCTAGTCTGGACAGGAGCCCGTTCGAGACCCAGTACTTC. It is translated as CSASLDRSPFETQYF.

V gene TRBV28 combines with J gene TRBJ1-5, with no clear D. Trimming removed 5 bases from V and 6 bases from J, with 14 bases in between. Per germline, CDR1 MDHEN and CDR2 SYDVKM. This CDR3 has 14 residues. The CDR3: CASSHGRIGQPQHF. CDR3 bases: TGTGCCAGCAGTCATGGCCGAATAGGTCAGCCCCAGCATTTT.

The rearrangement joins TRBV3-1 (or the pseudogene TRBV3-2) to TRBJ1-2; D remains unclear. Germline values: CDR1 LGHDT, CDR2 YNNKEL (reference sequence). There are 11 residues in the CDR3. V lost 5 bases and J 8 bases, leaving 9 bases between the germline ends. The DNA of the CDR3 is TGTGCCAGCAGCGGCCGTAGGGGCTACACCTTC. It is translated as CASSGRRGYTF.

This clone was seen only once. This rearrangement joins TRBV30 to TRBJ1-3, with a possible D match to TRBD1 (5 bases). V lost 1 base, J lost 4 bases, and 5 bases lay in between. From germline, CDR1 is GTSNPN and CDR2 SVGIG (reference sequence). The CDR3 spans 12 residues. The CDR3 DNA sequence: TGTGCCTGGAGTGGGGGGGGAAACACCATATATTTT. This gives the protein CAWSGGGNTIYF.

The genes are TRBV5-4 and TRBJ2-3; 15 bases match TRBD2. This CDR3 has 18 residues. CDR1 and CDR2 from the germline V gene are SGHNT and YYREEE (reference sequence). With 0 bases clipped from V and 0 bases from J, the junction kept 2 bases outside the gene matches. The CDR3 spells CASSLAGLAGGSTDTQYF. CDR3 nucleotide sequence: TGTGCCAGCAGCTTGGCCGGACTAGCGGGAGGGAGCACAGATACGCAGTATTTT.

This clone was observed a few times. The chain recombines TRBV6-5 with TRBJ1-2; tentatively, D is TRBD1 (6 bases). The CDR3 runs 13 residues. V lost 4 bases and J 4 bases, leaving 10 bases between the germline ends. Germline assignment: CDR1 MNHEY and CDR2 SVGAGI. The CDR3 reads CASSLDSSYGYTF. CDR3 DNA: TGTGCCAGCAGTTTGGACAGCTCCTATGGCTACACCTTC.

This clone was counted a few times. This sequence joins TRBV20-1 and TRBJ1-2; 8 positions match TRBD1. CDR3 size: 11 residues. CDR1 and CDR2 from the germline V gene are DFQATT and SNEGSKA (reference sequence). The trim removed 6 bases at V and 6 bases at J, leaving 3 bases unmatched. CDR3 bases: TGCAGTGCCCAGACAGGGGATGGCTACACCTTC. Translation gives CSAQTGDGYTF.

This chain uses TRBV4-3 with TRBJ1-2; D is unclear. The CDR3 runs 16 residues. The germline V gene has CDR1 LGHNA and CDR2 YSLEER. The V and J ends lost 0 bases and 3 bases respectively, with 14 bases between them. Here the CDR3 reads CASSQDSSGRYYGYTF. The DNA of the CDR3 is TGCGCCAGCAGCCAAGATTCCTCCGGACGGTACTATGGCTACACCTTC.

This CDR3 reads CASKGTTSTDTQYF. The CDR3 DNA follows: TGTGCCAGCAAGGGAACGACTAGCACAGATACGCAGTATTTT. The gene calls are TRBV9 and TRBJ2-3; no firm D call. V was pared by 6 bases and J by 0 bases, with 11 bases between. This CDR3 region has 14 residues. The germline gives CDR1 SGDLS, CDR2 YYNGEE.

This clone qualifies as medium-sized. This rearrangement joins TRBV3-1 (or the pseudogene TRBV3-2) to TRBJ2-7; 14 bases match TRBD2. CDR1 is LGHDT and CDR2 is YNNKEL in the germline V gene (reference sequence). V shed 3 bases, J shed 5 bases, and the junction held 12 bases outside the gene matches. The CDR3 covers 18 residues. In nucleotides, the CDR3 is TGTGCCAGCAGCCACGGATTGGGACTAGCGGGAGCTGGGGACGAGCAGTACTTC. Protein sequence: CASSHGLGLAGAGDEQYF.